This is a list of T cell receptor beta chains from one sample in a study of T cells in localized non-small cell lung cancer. TCRdb keeps only in-frame clones here, not all; method: immunoSEQ multiplex PCR. The data show about 30,000 clones, 90% to 95% seen once. Sequenced material: PBMCs, taken before any cancer treatment. The receptors stem from a man between 40 and 69 years old with stage II lung adenocarcinoma. The CDR3 runs from the conserved cysteine through the conserved F or W. Each record gives: D gene, J gene, V gene, clone size, CDR3 protein, CDR3 DNA. The D gene is left open where the match is weak. The listing skips clone size in some rows; elsewhere it reads once, few, many or a size class.

>TRBD2|TRBJ2-7|TRBV11-2|NA
CASSSFPLAGGSSYEQYF
TGTGCCAGCAGCTCATTTCCACTAGCGGGAGGGTCCTCCTACGAGCAGTACTTC
>TRBD1|TRBJ1-5|TRBV18|NA
CASSPDRGQGNQPQHF
TGTGCCAGCTCACCCGACAGGGGCCAAGGCAATCAGCCCCAGCATTTT
>TRBD1|TRBJ1-2|TRBV7-8|NA
CASGGQGPPANYGYTF
TGTGCCAGCGGGGGACAGGGCCCCCCTGCTAACTATGGCTACACCTTC
>NA|TRBJ2-3|TRBV11-3|NA
CASSLPPTGSTDTQYF
TGTGCCAGCAGCTTACCACCTACGGGTAGCACAGATACGCAGTATTTT
>TRBD1|TRBJ1-2|TRBV6-5|NA
CASWRTGQAGGYTF
TGTGCCAGCTGGCGGACAGGACAGGCGGGGGGCTACACCTTC
>NA|TRBJ2-6|TRBV18|NA
CASSPSGGGAGANVLTF
TGTGCTAGCTCACCGTCGGGTGGGGGCGCTGGGGCCAACGTCCTGACTTTC
>NA|TRBJ2-3|TRBV5-4|NA
CASSLGGLPSTDTQYF
TGTGCCAGCAGTTTGGGGGGACTCCCTAGCACAGATACGCAGTATTTT
>NA|TRBJ2-1|TRBV9|NA
CASSAGTDLSYNEQFF
TGTGCCAGCAGCGCAGGGACTGACCTCTCCTACAATGAGCAGTTCTTC
>NA|TRBJ2-2|TRBV4-1|NA
CASSHPKAGNTGELFF
TGCGCCAGCAGTCACCCAAAGGCAGGGAACACCGGGGAGCTGTTTTTT
>TRBD2|TRBJ2-1|TRBV5-1|NA
CASSFPGTSGGGYNEQFF
TGCGCCAGCAGCTTCCCGGGGACTAGCGGAGGAGGATACAATGAGCAGTTCTTC
>NA|TRBJ2-3|TRBV7-2|NA
CASSLDTLTDTQYF
TGTGCCAGCAGCTTAGATACGTTAACAGATACGCAGTATTTT
>TRBD1|TRBJ2-1|TRBV7-3|NA
CASSLDRDNEQFF
TGTGCCAGCAGTCTGGACAGGGACAATGAGCAGTTCTTC
>TRBD2|TRBJ2-3|TRBV5-1|once
CASMVSGSTDTQYF
TGCGCCAGCATGGTTAGCGGGAGTACTGATACGCAGTATTTT
>TRBD2|TRBJ2-1|TRBV11-3|once
CASSFRRLAGVNEQFF
TGTGCCAGCAGCTTTCGGCGTCTAGCGGGAGTCAATGAGCAGTTCTTC
>TRBD1|TRBJ2-7|TRBV6-1|NA
CASSDLGQGRYEQYF
TGTGCCAGCAGTGATCTGGGACAGGGACGCTACGAGCAGTACTTC
>NA|TRBJ1-1|TRBV18|NA
CASSPVRENTEAFF
TGTGCCAGCTCACCCGTCAGGGAGAACACTGAAGCTTTCTTT
>NA|TRBJ2-7|TRBV18|NA
CASSKDPYEQYF
TGTGCCAGCTCGAAGGATCCCTACGAGCAGTACTTC
>NA|TRBJ2-4|TRBV19|NA
CASSTRDTFKNIQYF
TGTGCCAGTAGTACTCGGGACACTTTCAAAAACATTCAGTACTTC
>NA|TRBJ1-6|TRBV7-3|NA
CASSLDTLNSPLHF
TGTGCCAGCAGCTTAGATACTCTTAATTCACCCCTCCACTTT
>NA|TRBJ1-1|TRBV28|NA
CASSPRGSEAFF
TGTGCCAGCAGTCCCCGGGGCTCTGAAGCTTTCTTT
>TRBD1|TRBJ1-3|TRBV19|NA
CASSSTGSGNTIYF
TGTGCCAGCTCCTCGACAGGGTCTGGAAACACCATATATTTT
>NA|TRBJ2-7|TRBV27|NA
CASSLSPAGGSYEQYF
TGTGCCAGCAGCCTTTCGCCGGCAGGGGGGTCCTACGAGCAGTACTTC
>NA|TRBJ1-1|TRBV4-3|NA
CASSQGERNTEAFF
TGCGCCAGCAGCCAAGGGGAAAGGAACACTGAAGCTTTCTTT
>TRBD2|TRBJ2-7|TRBV9|NA
CASSVDSGRVNEQYF
TGTGCCAGCAGCGTGGATAGCGGGAGGGTGAACGAGCAGTACTTC
>TRBD2|TRBJ2-7|TRBV2|NA
CASSEAGLAGGVSSYEQYF
TGTGCCAGCAGTGAAGCGGGACTAGCGGGAGGGGTGAGCTCCTACGAGCAGTACTTC
>NA|TRBJ1-2|TRBV30|NA
CAWRRSHGYTF
TGTGCCTGGAGAAGGAGCCATGGCTACACCTTC
>TRBD1|TRBJ1-1|TRBV5-1|NA
CASSGDRGTEAFF
TGCGCCAGCAGCGGAGACAGGGGCACTGAAGCTTTCTTT
>NA|TRBJ2-7|TRBV6-5|NA
CASSYGGTVIYEQYF
TGTGCCAGCAGTTACGGAGGGACAGTCATCTACGAGCAGTACTTC
>NA|TRBJ1-1|TRBV28|NA
CASSEGGWEVTEAFF
TGTGCCAGCAGTGAAGGCGGCTGGGAAGTCACTGAAGCTTTCTTT
>NA|TRBJ1-2|TRBV18|once
CASSDTSNYGYTF
TGTGCCAGCTCAGACACCTCTAACTATGGCTACACCTTC
>NA|TRBJ1-1|TRBV28|NA
CASSTVNTEAFF
TGTGCCAGCTCGACCGTGAACACTGAAGCTTTCTTT
>TRBD1|TRBJ2-7|TRBV18|NA
CASSPGQVYEQYF
TGTGCCAGCTCACCGGGACAGGTCTACGAGCAGTACTTC
>NA|TRBJ2-4|TRBV2|once
CASSRGGVDGTLAKNIQYF
TGTGCCAGCAGTAGGGGTGGGGTTGACGGAACATTAGCCAAAAACATTCAGTACTTC
>NA|TRBJ2-7|TRBV5-8|once
CASSFGLPYEQYF
TGTGCCAGCAGCTTTGGCCTTCCCTACGAGCAGTACTTC
>TRBD2|TRBJ2-5|TRBV2|NA
CASSEPPTSGRTPDRQYF
TGTGCCAGCAGTGAACCGCCCACTAGCGGGAGGACCCCTGATCGTCAGTACTTC
>TRBD1|TRBJ2-1|TRBV7-8|NA
CASSPLGGQGAFADEQFF
TGTGCCAGCAGCCCCCTCGGGGGACAGGGGGCGTTCGCGGATGAGCAGTTCTTC
>NA|TRBJ1-2|TRBV6-1|NA
CASSDPAKGYTF
TGTGCCAGCAGTGACCCGGCAAAAGGCTACACCTTC
>NA|TRBJ2-2|TRBV19|NA
CASNTPGHLTGELFF
TGTGCCAGTAACACACCGGGACACTTAACCGGGGAGCTGTTTTTT
>NA|TRBJ1-1|TRBV19|NA
CASSLGRLMNTEAFF
TGTGCCAGTAGTTTGGGACGGTTGATGAACACTGAAGCTTTCTTT
>NA|TRBJ2-1|TRBV6-1|NA
CASSGWPRGNEQFF
TGTGCCAGCAGTGGGTGGCCGAGGGGCAATGAGCAGTTCTTC
>TRBD2|TRBJ2-6|TRBV4-1|once
CASSQRLAGGSGANVLTF
TGCGCCAGCAGCCAACGACTAGCGGGAGGCTCTGGGGCCAACGTCCTGACTTTC
>NA|TRBJ2-1|TRBV19|NA
CASSQERSSYNEQFF
TGTGCCAGTAGTCAAGAGAGGAGCTCCTACAATGAGCAGTTCTTC
>NA|TRBJ1-3|TRBV2|NA
CASSAAGTGNTIYF
TGTGCCAGCAGTGCGGCAGGGACGGGAAACACCATATATTTT
>TRBD1|TRBJ1-2|TRBV6-6|NA
CASSYSRQGAGGYTF
TGTGCCAGCAGTTACTCAAGACAGGGGGCAGGAGGCTACACCTTC
>TRBD2|TRBJ2-7|TRBV5-4|NA
CASSRGLGLVYEQYF
TGTGCCAGCAGCCGAGGGTTGGGACTAGTCTACGAGCAGTACTTC
>NA|TRBJ2-7|TRBV11-2|NA
CASSPRASYEQYF
TGTGCCAGCAGCCCGCGGGCCTCCTACGAGCAGTACTTC
>NA|TRBJ1-4|TRBV5-1|NA
CASSLGTGRYEKLFF
TGCGCCAGCAGCTTGGGAACAGGGCGGTATGAAAAACTGTTTTTT
>NA|TRBJ1-1|TRBV19|NA
CASSTQSEAFF
TGTGCCAGTAGTACGCAGTCTGAAGCTTTCTTT
>NA|TRBJ1-2|TRBV7-3|NA
CASSLTGGYGYTF
TGTGCCAGCAGCTTGACAGGAGGCTATGGCTACACCTTC
>TRBD1|TRBJ1-1|TRBV28|NA
CASRQSTGSNTEAFF
TGTGCCAGCAGACAATCGACAGGGTCGAACACTGAAGCTTTCTTT
>NA|TRBJ2-7|TRBV2|NA
CASIEGGGYEQYF
TGTGCCAGCATCGAGGGGGGTGGCTACGAGCAGTACTTC
>TRBD1|TRBJ2-2|TRBV9|NA
CASSLSGTGINTGELFF
TGTGCCAGCAGCCTTTCCGGGACAGGGATAAACACCGGGGAGCTGTTTTTT
>TRBD1|TRBJ1-3|TRBV18|NA
CASSQLRQGDSSGNTIYF
TGTGCCAGCTCCCAACTACGACAGGGAGATTCCTCTGGAAACACCATATATTTT
>NA|TRBJ1-1|TRBV12-2|NA
CASRQEPPGQAPYEAFF
TGTGCAAGTCGCCAAGAACCCCCGGGACAGGCGCCTTATGAAGCTTTCTTT
>TRBD1|TRBJ1-2|TRBV28|NA
CASSPPTGTGGSYGYTF
TGTGCCAGCAGCCCTCCTACCGGGACAGGGGGATCCTATGGCTACACCTTC